A selection of T cell receptor beta chains follows, all from one sample in a study of T cells in Graves' hyperthyroidism and ophthalmopathy. TCRdb passed the multiplex PCR reads through MiXCR, listing each CDR3 protein once. The sample yields approximately 710,000 distinct CDR3 sequences, roughly 17% seen once. The sequenced sample was blood. The receptors originated from a middle-aged man with Graves' hyperthyroidism. The CDR3 runs from the conserved cysteine through the conserved F or W. Each record gives: CDR3 DNA, CDR3 protein, J gene, D gene, clone size, V gene. D genes are given only for firm matches. Size values are once, few and many counts, or a class for expanded clones, and some rows have none.

CDR3 DNA: TGTGCCAGCAGTGCCGACAGAGAAAATCAGCCCCAGCATTTT
CDR3 protein: CASSADRENQPQHF
J gene: TRBJ1-5
D gene: NA
clone size: many
V gene: TRBV28

CDR3 DNA: TGTGCCATCAGTGGTGTTCAGGGGGCGCGCCTAGCGGGCGGAGAGACCCAGTACTTC
CDR3 protein: CAISGVQGARLAGGETQYF
J gene: TRBJ2-5
D gene: NA
clone size: NA
V gene: TRBV10-3

CDR3 DNA: TGCAGTGCTAGAGAGGCTAGCGGTACCTACACAGATACGCAGTATTTT
CDR3 protein: CSAREASGTYTDTQYF
J gene: TRBJ2-3
D gene: TRBD2
clone size: NA
V gene: TRBV20-1

CDR3 DNA: TGTGCCAGCAGTGATTTACAGAGTTTCAATGAGCAGTTCTTC
CDR3 protein: CASSDLQSFNEQFF
J gene: TRBJ2-1
D gene: NA
clone size: many
V gene: TRBV2

CDR3 DNA: TGCGCCAGCAGCCCTGATCCGGGACTAGGGGTAAATGAGCAGTTCTTC
CDR3 protein: CASSPDPGLGVNEQFF
J gene: TRBJ2-1
D gene: TRBD2
clone size: many
V gene: TRBV5-1

CDR3 DNA: TGTGCCAGCAGCAACCGGGACCGCTCTGGAAACACCATATATTTT
CDR3 protein: CASSNRDRSGNTIYF
J gene: TRBJ1-3
D gene: NA
clone size: many
V gene: TRBV9

CDR3 DNA: TGTGCCAGCAGCCCCGATTTGGAGACCCAGTACTTC
CDR3 protein: CASSPDLETQYF
J gene: TRBJ2-5
D gene: NA
clone size: few
V gene: TRBV7-3

CDR3 DNA: TGTGCCAGCAGCAAAGACAGGGGGCACGGTGAAAAACTGTTTTTT
CDR3 protein: CASSKDRGHGEKLFF
J gene: TRBJ1-4
D gene: TRBD1
clone size: few
V gene: TRBV7-9

CDR3 DNA: TGTGCCAGCAGCTTCTTGACCGGTGGTGCCTACGAGCAGTACTTC
CDR3 protein: CASSFLTGGAYEQYF
J gene: TRBJ2-7
D gene: NA
clone size: few
V gene: TRBV5-5

CDR3 DNA: TGTGCCAGCAGCGCTAGTGCAAATGAGCAGTTCTTC
CDR3 protein: CASSASANEQFF
J gene: TRBJ2-1
D gene: NA
clone size: NA
V gene: TRBV6-1

CDR3 DNA: TGTGCCAGTAGTTACAGGGAGCACTTCTATGGCTACACCTTC
CDR3 protein: CASSYREHFYGYTF
J gene: TRBJ1-2
D gene: NA
clone size: many
V gene: TRBV19

CDR3 DNA: TGTGCCAGCAGCTTATTCGTCGTATCCGGCCCTCTTAACACAGATACGCAGTATTTT
CDR3 protein: CASSLFVVSGPLNTDTQYF
J gene: TRBJ2-3
D gene: NA
clone size: many
V gene: TRBV7-8

CDR3 DNA: TGTGCCAGCATGGGGGAGACTGGAAACACCATATATTTT
CDR3 protein: CASMGETGNTIYF
J gene: TRBJ1-3
D gene: NA
clone size: NA
V gene: TRBV2

CDR3 DNA: TGTGCCAGCAGTTTAGGGGCGGGAGAGACCTACAATGAGCAGTTCTTC
CDR3 protein: CASSLGAGETYNEQFF
J gene: TRBJ2-1
D gene: TRBD2
clone size: many
V gene: TRBV27

CDR3 DNA: TGTGCTAGTGGTTTGTTGGGGGGCAATCAGCCCCAGCATTTT
CDR3 protein: CASGLLGGNQPQHF
J gene: TRBJ1-5
D gene: NA
clone size: many
V gene: TRBV12-5

CDR3 DNA: TGTGCCTGGAGTGTAGGGAGTTTCTACGAGCAGTACTTC
CDR3 protein: CAWSVGSFYEQYF
J gene: TRBJ2-7
D gene: NA
clone size: few
V gene: TRBV30

CDR3 DNA: TGCAGTGCTAGAGCCCCTGGGCCGTTGAACACTGAAGCTTTCTTT
CDR3 protein: CSARAPGPLNTEAFF
J gene: TRBJ1-1
D gene: NA
clone size: many
V gene: TRBV20-1

CDR3 DNA: TGCGCCAGCAGCTTAAGAAGCGGGAGTGCGAATGAGCAGTTCTTC
CDR3 protein: CASSLRSGSANEQFF
J gene: TRBJ2-1
D gene: TRBD2
clone size: many
V gene: TRBV5-1

CDR3 DNA: TGCAGTGCTAATTCGGACAGGGGAACATCCTACGAGCAGTACTTC
CDR3 protein: CSANSDRGTSYEQYF
J gene: TRBJ2-7
D gene: TRBD1
clone size: many
V gene: TRBV20-1

CDR3 DNA: TGTGCCTGGAGTATTGGGACAGACTATGGCTACACCTTC
CDR3 protein: CAWSIGTDYGYTF
J gene: TRBJ1-2
D gene: TRBD1
clone size: NA
V gene: TRBV30

CDR3 DNA: TGCGCCAGCCGCGACCAGGGTGCTGAAGCTTTCTTT
CDR3 protein: CASRDQGAEAFF
J gene: TRBJ1-1
D gene: NA
clone size: many
V gene: TRBV5-1

CDR3 DNA: TGTGCCAGCAGTCCCGGGACTAGCGGGAGGTTGCGCTACGAGCAGTACTTC
CDR3 protein: CASSPGTSGRLRYEQYF
J gene: TRBJ2-7
D gene: TRBD2
clone size: NA
V gene: TRBV6-1

CDR3 DNA: TGCAGTGCCAAGCCGGGACAGGGATCCCTCAATGAGCAGTTCTTC
CDR3 protein: CSAKPGQGSLNEQFF
J gene: TRBJ2-1
D gene: TRBD1
clone size: few
V gene: TRBV20-1

CDR3 DNA: TGTGCCAGCTCCTCATCCGGGACTCGAGTTTGGCAGTTCTTC
CDR3 protein: CASSSSGTRVWQFF
J gene: TRBJ2-1
D gene: NA
clone size: many
V gene: TRBV27

CDR3 DNA: TGCAGCAACTCCCTCGTTGGGCATTTTGGGAATGAGCAGTTCTTC
CDR3 protein: CSNSLVGHFGNEQFF
J gene: TRBJ2-1
D gene: NA
clone size: NA
V gene: TRBV29-1

CDR3 DNA: TGTGCCAGCAGCTTCCGCCCTAATACAGATACGCAGTATTTT
CDR3 protein: CASSFRPNTDTQYF
J gene: TRBJ2-3
D gene: NA
clone size: NA
V gene: TRBV14